This TCR beta chain was documented in a study of shared clonotypes between healthy human individuals. Measured with immunoSEQ multiplex PCR; TCRdb has only the in-frame clones, and not every one. The data show 2 million to 3 million clones, roughly 93% seen once. As to this clone: The target antigen is unknown.

This CDR3 comprises 14 residues. V dropped 0 bases and J dropped 7; count of bases not matched to a gene: 5. CDR1 and CDR2 from the germline V gene are SGHTA and FQGTGA. Study-level results: Among several donors, roughly 5.4% of naive CD4 clonotypes were found in common.

Sequencing was carried out using naive CD4+ T cells from PBMCs. Subset denoted: CD45RA+ positively selected. J is TRBJ1-2 and V is TRBV7-3; 7 positions match TRBD1. This receptor was taken from a man younger than 35 in good health. Some clones in this sample may be carry-over from other donors' samples. The CDR3 spells CASSLTPGDSGYTF. The DNA for the CDR3 is TGTGCCAGCAGCTTAACACCAGGGGACAGTGGCTACACCTTC.